Detailed here is one TCR beta chain. Clones were sequenced by immunoSEQ multiplex PCR, and TCRdb holds only the in-frame ones, with some missing. The profile shows 200,000 to 250,000 clones, 80% to 90% of them singletons. This specimen comes from a study of blood T cell repertoires in COVID-19. Study summary: The study drew acute and convalescent COVID-19 samples from the United States, Italy and Spain.

The CDR3 covers 13 residues. Trimming cost V 6 bases and J 2 bases; bases outside gene matches: 4. Germline V gene data show CDR1 as MDHEN and CDR2 as SYDVKM. This chain connects TRBV28 to TRBJ2-7, with 7 positions matching TRBD2. Sequenced: peripheral blood. This TCR came from a woman of 80 years or more with active or convalescent COVID-19. CDR3 in DNA: TGTGCCAGCAGCCTCGGACTAGCCTACGAGCAGTACTTC. Translation: CASSLGLAYEQYF.